These T cell receptor beta chains were read from a single sample in a study of shared T cell receptors in the human thymus. The table came from immunoSEQ multiplex PCR; TCRdb's copy has only in-frame clones and leaves some out. This table has hundreds of thousands of clones, more than 70% appearing once. This same sample was also taken into another study, of human thymus T cells.

Specimen: thymocytes. The receptors come from a boy under two years old with a congenital heart defect. CDR3s include the opening cysteine and the closing phenylalanine or tryptophan. D genes are given only for firm matches. The size entry is marked missing in some rows and otherwise reads once, few, many or a size class.

v_gene,abundance,j_gene,d_gene,CDR3nt,CDR3aa
TRBV6-1,.,TRBJ2-7,TRBD1,TGTGCCAGCAGGGCCACGGGACAGCGAAACTACGAGCAGTACTTC,CASRATGQRNYEQYF
TRBV4-3,few,TRBJ2-7,TRBD1,TGCGCCAGCAGCCAAGATTGGGACAGGGCTCTCTACGAGCAGTACTTC,CASSQDWDRALYEQYF
TRBV19,.,TRBJ2-2,TRBD1,TGTGCCAGCCAACAGGGGGTAAACACCGGGGAGCTGTTTTTT,CASQQGVNTGELFF
TRBV28,.,TRBJ2-5,.,TGTGCCAGCAGTTTTCGGGGTGTGGGGGAGACCCAGTACTTC,CASSFRGVGETQYF
TRBV4-3,.,TRBJ2-5,TRBD2,TGCGCCAGCAGCCCCAGTCCTAGCGGCCAAGAGACCCAGTACTTC,CASSPSPSGQETQYF
TRBV10-3,.,TRBJ2-3,TRBD2,TGTGCCATCAGTGATCAAGGACTAGCGGACGCTAGCACAGATACGCAGTATTTT,CAISDQGLADASTDTQYF
TRBV28,.,TRBJ1-2,TRBD1,TGTGCCAGCAGTTTGGCAGGGGGAGGCTATGGCTACACCTTC,CASSLAGGGYGYTF
TRBV18,.,TRBJ1-6,.,TGTGCCAGCTCATCTCCCTATTCCCCCCTCCACTTT,CASSSPYSPLHF
TRBV5-6,.,TRBJ2-7,.,TGTGCCAGCAGCTTGGCTTTACCCGGGAACTCCTACGAGCAGTACTTC,CASSLALPGNSYEQYF
TRBV1,.,TRBJ2-1,.,TGCACCAGCAGCCGGGCTAGCGGTCTTTACAATGAGCAGTTCTTC,CTSSRASGLYNEQFF
TRBV4-3,.,TRBJ2-5,TRBD2,TGCGCCAGCAGCCAAGGGACTAGCGGGAGGCATCAAGAGACCCAGTACTTC,CASSQGTSGRHQETQYF
TRBV9,.,TRBJ2-3,TRBD2,TGTGCCAGCAGCGTACATATAGCGGGGGACACAGATACGCAGTATTTT,CASSVHIAGDTDTQYF
TRBV9,.,TRBJ2-7,TRBD1,TGTGCCAGCAGCGTAGGGGACAGAGACAGACTTTACGAGCAGTACTTC,CASSVGDRDRLYEQYF
TRBV7-8,.,TRBJ1-1,.,TGTGCCAGCAGCTCAGAACAGGGATGGTGGACTGAAGCTTTCTTT,CASSSEQGWWTEAFF
TRBV9,.,TRBJ1-5,.,TGTGCCAGCAGCGTAGGACTGGGTCCTCAGCCCCAGCATTTT,CASSVGLGPQPQHF
TRBV28,.,TRBJ2-7,TRBD2,TGTGCCAGCAGCCCTCCCCTAGCGGGGGTATACGAGCAGTACTTC,CASSPPLAGVYEQYF
TRBV6-5,few,TRBJ1-1,TRBD1,TGTGCCAGCAGTTATCCAGACAGGGTTAAAGAGGCTTTCTTT,CASSYPDRVKEAFF
TRBV5-1,.,TRBJ2-2,.,TGCGCCAGCAGCCCACACTACAGGGTTAACACCGGGGAGCTGTTTTTT,CASSPHYRVNTGELFF
TRBV2,.,TRBJ1-2,.,TGTGCCAGCAGTGAAGGGGGGGGCAGAGGGAAATCTAACTATGGCTACACCTTC,CASSEGGGRGKSNYGYTF
TRBV5-6,.,TRBJ2-5,.,TGTGCCAGCAGCGCCCTAGCGACCCAAGAGACCCAGTACTTC,CASSALATQETQYF
TRBV5-1,.,TRBJ2-7,TRBD2,TGCGCCAGCAGCCCTTCAATAGCGGGAGGGCCCCACGAGCAGTACTTC,CASSPSIAGGPHEQYF
TRBV13,.,TRBJ1-2,TRBD1,TGTGCCAGCAGCTCGGGACAGGGGCACAACTATGGCTACACCTTC,CASSSGQGHNYGYTF
TRBV28,.,TRBJ2-1,.,TGTGCCAGCAGTTTACAGGGTGGGAACAATGAGCAGTTCTTC,CASSLQGGNNEQFF
TRBV7-9,.,TRBJ1-6,.,TGTGCCAGTAGGGAAGGGAGGGGTCGGTCACCCCTCCACTTT,CASREGRGRSPLHF
TRBV12-5,.,TRBJ1-5,.,TGTGCTAGTGGTTTAAGCATAATGTCCCCCAACAGCAATCAGCCCCAGCATTTT,CASGLSIMSPNSNQPQHF
TRBV15,.,TRBJ2-1,TRBD2,TGTGCCACCAGCACCGAGACTAGCCTGGACAATGAGCAGTTCTTC,CATSTETSLDNEQFF
TRBV20-1,.,TRBJ2-7,.,TGCAGTGCTAGGGCAGACTACCGGCAGTACTTC,CSARADYRQYF
TRBV7-2,.,TRBJ2-4,.,TGTGCCAGCAGCGCCAATACTAACATTCAGTACTTC,CASSANTNIQYF
TRBV19,once,TRBJ1-1,.,TGTGCCAGTAGTCCCCAAAGGGGGACGGGGGGGGTCAACACTGAAGCTTTCTTT,CASSPQRGTGGVNTEAFF
TRBV9,.,TRBJ1-2,TRBD1,TGTGCCAGCAGCCCACGCAGGGGACAGAGCTATGGCTACACCTTC,CASSPRRGQSYGYTF
TRBV28,.,TRBJ1-1,.,TGTGCCAGCAGTAAGCGGACAGAGACCTACACTGAAGCTTTCTTT,CASSKRTETYTEAFF
TRBV2,.,TRBJ2-1,.,TGTGCCAGCAGTGAGACAGGATACAATGAGCAGTTCTTC,CASSETGYNEQFF
TRBV6-5,.,TRBJ2-7,.,TGTGCCAGCAGCTCCAAGGACAGCTACGAGCAGTACTTC,CASSSKDSYEQYF
TRBV5-1,.,TRBJ2-5,TRBD1,TGCGCCAGCAGCTTGGCCGTGACAGGGGATCGGCGAGAGACCCAGTACTTC,CASSLAVTGDRRETQYF
TRBV19,.,TRBJ1-1,.,TGTGCCAGTAGTATTGCCTCCAGGGATACTGAAGCTTTCTTT,CASSIASRDTEAFF
TRBV7-2,.,TRBJ2-7,TRBD1,TGTGCCAGCAGCAGGGGGACAGGAGTACCCTACGAGCAGTACTTC,CASSRGTGVPYEQYF
TRBV5-4,.,TRBJ2-7,.,TGTGCCAGCAGCTGGGGGGGTATCGGACAGCCTAAGTACTTC,CASSWGGIGQPKYF
TRBV6-6,.,TRBJ1-2,TRBD1,TGTGCCAGCCAGGGGGAAGGCTATGGCTACACCTTC,CASQGEGYGYTF
TRBV10-3,.,TRBJ2-1,.,TGTGCCATCAGTGAGGAAGCAGAAGGGGGTCCACACAATGAGCAGTTCTTC,CAISEEAEGGPHNEQFF
TRBV6-1,once,TRBJ2-3,TRBD2,TGTGCCAGCAGAGTAGCGGGGGGCCGCACAGATACGCAGTATTTT,CASRVAGGRTDTQYF
TRBV7-9,once,TRBJ1-6,TRBD1,TGTGCCAGCAGCTTAGAGGGGACAGCTTCACCCCTCCACTTT,CASSLEGTASPLHF
TRBV18,.,TRBJ2-6,.,TGTGCCAGCTCACCCCCGGCGCTAATTAAAGCGCGTGGGGCCAACGTCCTGACTTTC,CASSPPALIKARGANVLTF
TRBV13,.,TRBJ2-3,.,TGTGCCAGCAGCCCCCCGGCGGGCGCAGATACGCAGTATTTT,CASSPPAGADTQYF
TRBV7-9,.,TRBJ1-6,.,TGTGCCAGCAGCCTGACACAGGGTCAGGGAGATTCACCCCTCCACTTT,CASSLTQGQGDSPLHF
TRBV11-2,.,TRBJ1-2,.,TGTGCCAGCAGCCCCGACAGATTCTATGGCTACACCTTC,CASSPDRFYGYTF